Reported below is one T cell receptor (beta chain). Its antigen remains unknown. Per the germline V gene, CDR1 is MNHEY and CDR2 is SVGEGT. The CDR3 is 17 amino acids. Trimming left V 5 bases short and J 4 bases short, with 20 bases between. The authors ran a second PCR of roughly 6 to 12 cycles using a sample-barcoded 5' primer and a J-beta primer mix. CDR3-containing paired-end reads numbered at least 3 million in each sample. TCRdb reprocessed the 5' RACE reads via MiXCR and lists one record per CDR3 protein. Of about 780,000 distinct CDR3 sequences in the sample, about half are singletons; the top ten hold 15% to 20%. This entry is derived from a study of blood T cells in healthy people across ages. Whole-study findings and limits: Diversity was higher, and naive CD4+ cells more numerous, in long-lived donors than in aged donors. Naive and antigen-experienced cells could not be conclusively compared, given unsorted PBMCs.

The sample taken for sequencing was blood. This chain links TRBV6-2 or TRBV6-3 with TRBJ2-2; D might be TRBD2 (6 bases). The receptor's source is a man older than 75 in good health. The CDR3 reads CASSPYLTGAGTGELFF. For the CDR3, the DNA is TGTGCCAGCAGTCCCTACTTGACGGGAGCGGGCACCGGGGAGCTGTTTTTT.